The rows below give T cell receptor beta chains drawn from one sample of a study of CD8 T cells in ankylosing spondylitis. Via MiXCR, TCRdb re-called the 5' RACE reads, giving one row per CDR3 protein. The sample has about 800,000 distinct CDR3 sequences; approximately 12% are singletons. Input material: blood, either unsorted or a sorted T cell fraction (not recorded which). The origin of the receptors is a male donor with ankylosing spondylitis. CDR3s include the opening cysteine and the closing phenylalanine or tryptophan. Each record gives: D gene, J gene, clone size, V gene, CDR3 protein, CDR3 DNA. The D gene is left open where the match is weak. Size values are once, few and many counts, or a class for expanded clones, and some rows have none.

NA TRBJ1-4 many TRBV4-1 CASSQVGEKLFF TGCGCCAGCAGCCAAGTGGGTGAAAAACTGTTTTTT
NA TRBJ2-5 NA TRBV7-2 CASSLYGLREETQYF TGTGCCAGCAGCTTATACGGCCTGAGGGAAGAGACCCAGTACTTC
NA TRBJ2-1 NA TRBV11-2 CASSSYEGRGGSYNEQFF TGTGCCAGCAGCTCCTATGAAGGGCGAGGTGGGTCCTACAATGAGCAGTTCTTC
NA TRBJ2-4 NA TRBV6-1 CASSNYEGLKQYF TGTGCCAGCAGCAACTATGAGGGACTTAAACAGTACTTC
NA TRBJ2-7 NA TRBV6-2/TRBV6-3 CASSYFGESYEQYF TGTGCCAGCAGTTACTTCGGGGAAAGCTACGAGCAGTACTTC
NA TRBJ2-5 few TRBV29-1 CSVVGQHQETQYF TGCAGCGTTGTCGGACAGCACCAAGAGACCCAGTACTTC
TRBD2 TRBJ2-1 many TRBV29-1 CSVLWEGFEQFF TGCAGCGTTTTGTGGGAGGGCTTTGAGCAGTTCTTC
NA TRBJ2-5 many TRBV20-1 CSAPDGQTYPQETQYF TGCAGTGCTCCAGATGGACAGACGTACCCCCAAGAGACCCAGTACTTC
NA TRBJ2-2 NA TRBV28 CASSTRLVGELFF TGTGCCAGCAGTACACGACTAGTGGGGGAGCTGTTTTTT
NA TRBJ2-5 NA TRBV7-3 CASSPSWETQYF TGTGCCAGCAGCCCCTCCTGGGAGACCCAGTACTTC
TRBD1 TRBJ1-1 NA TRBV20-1 CSQLPGQGPGAFF TGCAGCCAACTCCCGGGACAGGGTCCGGGAGCTTTCTTT
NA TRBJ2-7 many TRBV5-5 CASSYGPSKGSSEQYF TGTGCCAGCAGCTACGGGCCCTCCAAAGGGTCGAGTGAGCAGTACTTC
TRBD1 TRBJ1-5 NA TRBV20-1 CSATYTGGTNQPQHF TGCAGTGCTACTTATACAGGGGGGACCAATCAGCCCCAGCATTTT
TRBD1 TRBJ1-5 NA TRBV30 CAWSLDRGNQPQHF TGTGCCTGGAGCCTGGACAGGGGGAATCAGCCCCAGCATTTT